This entry describes one T cell receptor (beta chain). Antigen specificity is unknown. Each CDR3 protein gets one entry in TCRdb, which reprocessed the 5' RACE reads and gives no DNA. Its listing shows some 170,000 distinct CDR3 sequences. This entry is derived from a study of monozygotic twins with inflammatory bowel disease. There are 21 residues in the CDR3. Germline CDR1 reads MDHEN; CDR2 reads SYDVKM. Blood samples, whole and unsorted for T cells, yielded the isolated total RNA. Study-level points and caveats: Differing immunosuppressive treatments may have added variability to patient repertoires. Differing T cell subtypes remained indistinguishable.

The source of this sequence is a human donor with ulcerative colitis or Crohn's disease, or a healthy co-twin of an affected twin (not recorded which). The chain employs TRBV28 and TRBJ2-1. Material: blood. CDR3 sequence reads: CASSSSFAAEHTTLPYNEQFF.